Detailed here is one TCR beta chain. Assay: immunoSEQ multiplex PCR; the TCRdb copy retains only in-frame clones and omits some. The sample shows about 260,000 clones, roughly 90% of them seen only once. The sample is drawn from a study of blood T cell repertoires in COVID-19. Study information: Samples representing acute and convalescent COVID-19 were sourced from the United States, Italy and Spain. The cDNA or gDNA used as material had been derived from T cells, B-cell-depleted T cells, or PBMCs.

The V gene end was trimmed by 1 base and the J gene end by 7 bases; junction bases not matched to a gene: 3. Looked up from germline, CDR1 is SEHNR and CDR2 is FQNEAQ (reference sequence). This CDR3 comprises 15 residues. Sequencing was done on a sample of peripheral blood. The chain couples TRBV7-9 to TRBJ1-6; 8 nucleotides line up with TRBD1. The receptor was isolated from a human donor in a cohort sampled during active COVID-19. The CDR3 bases are TGTGCCAGCAGCTTAGGTCGGGACAGGAATTCACCCCTCCACTTT. As protein: CASSLGRDRNSPLHF.